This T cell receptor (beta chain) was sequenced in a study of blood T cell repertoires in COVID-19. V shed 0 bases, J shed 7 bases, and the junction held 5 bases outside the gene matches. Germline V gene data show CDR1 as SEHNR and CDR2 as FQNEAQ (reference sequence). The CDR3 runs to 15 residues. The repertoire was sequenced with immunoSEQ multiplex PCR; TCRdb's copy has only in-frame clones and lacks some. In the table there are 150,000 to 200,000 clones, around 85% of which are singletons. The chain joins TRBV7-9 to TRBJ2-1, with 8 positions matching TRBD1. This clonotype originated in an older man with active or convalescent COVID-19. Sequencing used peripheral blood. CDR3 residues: CASSLAGTGGNEQFF. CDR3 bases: TGTGCCAGCAGCTTAGCGGGGACAGGCGGGAATGAGCAGTTCTTC.